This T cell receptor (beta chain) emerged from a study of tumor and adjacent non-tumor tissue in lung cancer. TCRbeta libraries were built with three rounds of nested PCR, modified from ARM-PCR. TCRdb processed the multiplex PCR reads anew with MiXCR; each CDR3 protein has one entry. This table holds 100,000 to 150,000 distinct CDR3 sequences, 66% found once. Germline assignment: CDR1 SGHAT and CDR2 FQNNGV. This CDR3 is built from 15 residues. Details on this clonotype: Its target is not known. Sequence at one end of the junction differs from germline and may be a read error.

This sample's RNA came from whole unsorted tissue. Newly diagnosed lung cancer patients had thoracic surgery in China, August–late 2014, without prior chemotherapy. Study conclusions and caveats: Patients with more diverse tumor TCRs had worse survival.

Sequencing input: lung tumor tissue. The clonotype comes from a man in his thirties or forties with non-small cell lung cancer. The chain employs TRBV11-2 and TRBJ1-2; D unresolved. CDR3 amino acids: CASSFTRLGDYGYNF. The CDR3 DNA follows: TGTGCCAGCAGCTTTACCAGGCTAGGAGACTATGGCTACAACTTC.